The TCR beta chain described here comes from a study of blood T cell repertoires in COVID-19 (dated by TCRdb to the early 2020s). General notes on the study: Collaborator samples came from the United States, Italy and Spain and covered acute and convalescent phases of COVID-19. Sample metadata almost always included a de-identified subject ID, COVID-19 status, age in years and sex. The repertoires were made available in a free public database intended to serve as a resource for research on the immune response to SARS-CoV-2. The material from the prospective study consisted of cDNA or gDNA derived from T cells, B-cell-depleted T cells, or PBMCs. Subjects who had been exposed to COVID-19, were actively infected with it, or had recovered from it provided the deeply sampled blood TCRbeta repertoires that made up the dataset. HLA class I and class II types, where available, came from metadata supplied by the sample provider rather than from assay-based typing. Samples were obtained from the ongoing ImmuneRACE study (first 160 participants) and from some 1,300 subjects provided by 6 global collaborators. On the study overall, not on this receptor specifically: The amount of clinical and demographic metadata varied by source and participant and was provided uncurated.

There are a few counts of this clone. Its cognate antigen has yet to be identified. Per-base quality was not reported, and no clone a single base away is much larger than it. In Seattle, one collaborating source enrolled patients while the infection was active and tracked those patients longitudinally over the course of disease. The collaborating institutions used their own protocols to collect whole blood in K2EDTA tubes. For TCRbeta analysis, collaborator samples were shipped as frozen whole blood, as isolated PBMCs, or as DNA extracted from either sample type. V ends up 2 bases short and J 6 bases short, with an unmatched junction base count of 4. The germline V gene provides CDR1 MNHNS and CDR2 SASEGT. The CDR3 runs 15 amino acids, cysteine and phenylalanine included. CDR3 DNA is the only sequence kept; it has 45 bases, read in frame from the first base. TCRbeta CDR3 regions were amplified from genomic DNA using the immunoSEQ Assay, a bias-controlled multiplex PCR. From the authors' description of their analysis: Nucleated cell counts per sample were estimated from amplification of reference gene primers within the assay. To quantify the absolute abundance of each unique TCRbeta CDR3 rearrangement, sequence reads were collapsed and filtered. For each sample, productive Simpson clonality was calculated as the square root of Simpson's diversity index over productive rearrangements. TCRdb carries this immuneACCESS record with in-frame sequences only. Its versions omit some clonotypes, under half of them owing to an unresolved V gene in the studies checked, with the rest unexplained. V, J and clone size derive from that table, while D and trimming were established from the DNA sequence. This sample comprises roughly 150,000 clones, 80% to 90% of them detected only once. The top ten clonotypes cover roughly 5.4% of the sample.

What was sequenced was peripheral blood. The receptor was derived from a woman aged 45 to 65 with COVID-19, enrolled during active disease. The sequence links TRBV6-1 to TRBJ2-3, with 11 bases aligning to TRBD2. The CDR3 in this case is CASSELAGGPDTQYF. Read as DNA, the sequence is TGTGCCAGCAGTGAACTAGCGGGGGGACCCGATACGCAGTATTTT.